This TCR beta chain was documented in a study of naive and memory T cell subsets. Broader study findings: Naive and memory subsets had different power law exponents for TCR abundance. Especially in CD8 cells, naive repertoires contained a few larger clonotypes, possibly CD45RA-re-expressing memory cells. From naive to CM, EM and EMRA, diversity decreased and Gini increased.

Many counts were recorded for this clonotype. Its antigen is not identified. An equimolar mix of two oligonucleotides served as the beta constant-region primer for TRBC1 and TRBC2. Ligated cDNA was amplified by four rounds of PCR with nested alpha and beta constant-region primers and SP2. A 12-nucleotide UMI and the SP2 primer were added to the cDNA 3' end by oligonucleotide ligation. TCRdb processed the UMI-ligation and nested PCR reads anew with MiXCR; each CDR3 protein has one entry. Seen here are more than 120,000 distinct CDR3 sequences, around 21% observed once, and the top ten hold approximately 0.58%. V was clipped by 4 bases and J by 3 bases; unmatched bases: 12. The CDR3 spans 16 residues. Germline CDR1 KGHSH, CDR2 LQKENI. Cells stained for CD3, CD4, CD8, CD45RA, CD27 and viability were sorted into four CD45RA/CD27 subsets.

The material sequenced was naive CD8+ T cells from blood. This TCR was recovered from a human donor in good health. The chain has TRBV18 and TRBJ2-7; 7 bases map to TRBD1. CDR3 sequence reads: CASSRPGQVIFYEQYF. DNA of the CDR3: TGTGCCAGCTCACGACCCGGACAGGTGATATTCTACGAGCAGTACTTC. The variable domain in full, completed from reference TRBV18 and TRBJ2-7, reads NAGVMQNPRHLVRRRGQEARLRCSPMKGHSHVYWYRQLPEEGLKFMVYLQKENIIDESGMPKERFSAEFPKEGPSILRIQQVVRGDSAAYFCASSRPGQVIFYEQYFGPGTRLTVT.